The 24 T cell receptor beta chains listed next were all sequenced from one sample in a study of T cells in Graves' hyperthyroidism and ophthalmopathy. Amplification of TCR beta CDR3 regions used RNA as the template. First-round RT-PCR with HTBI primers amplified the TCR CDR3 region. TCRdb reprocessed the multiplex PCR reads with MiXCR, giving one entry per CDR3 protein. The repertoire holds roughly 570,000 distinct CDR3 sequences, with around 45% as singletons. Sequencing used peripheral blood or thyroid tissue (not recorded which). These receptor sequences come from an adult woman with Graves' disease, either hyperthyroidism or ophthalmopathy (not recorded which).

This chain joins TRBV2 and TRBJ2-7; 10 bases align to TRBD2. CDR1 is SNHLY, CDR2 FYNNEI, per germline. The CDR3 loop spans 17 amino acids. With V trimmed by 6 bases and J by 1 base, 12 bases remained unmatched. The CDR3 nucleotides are TGTGCCAGCAGCCCCGTGGGTAGCGGGGGGACTTCCTACGAGCAGTACTTC. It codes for CASSPVGSGGTSYEQYF.

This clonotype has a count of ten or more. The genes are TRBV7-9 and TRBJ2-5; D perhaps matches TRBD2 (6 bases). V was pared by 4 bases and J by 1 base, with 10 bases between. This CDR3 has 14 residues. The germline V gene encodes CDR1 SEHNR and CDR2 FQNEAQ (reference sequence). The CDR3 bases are TGTGCCAGCAGCTGGGGAGGCACCCAAGAGACCCAGTACTTC. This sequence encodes CASSWGGTQETQYF.

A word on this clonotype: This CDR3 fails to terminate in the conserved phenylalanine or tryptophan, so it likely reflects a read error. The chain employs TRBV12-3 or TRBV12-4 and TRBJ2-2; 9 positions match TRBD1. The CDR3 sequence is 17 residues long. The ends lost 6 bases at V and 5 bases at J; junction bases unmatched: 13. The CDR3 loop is CASSHYRGQGQTGELFS. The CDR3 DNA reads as TGTGCCAGCAGCCATTACCGGGGACAGGGACAGACCGGGGAGCTGTTTTCT.

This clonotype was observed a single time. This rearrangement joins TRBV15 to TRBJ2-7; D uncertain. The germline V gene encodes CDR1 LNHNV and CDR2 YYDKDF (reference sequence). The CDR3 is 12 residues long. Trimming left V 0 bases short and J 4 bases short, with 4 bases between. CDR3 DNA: TGTGCCACCAGCAGAGATCAATACGAGCAGTACTTC. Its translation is CATSRDQYEQYF.

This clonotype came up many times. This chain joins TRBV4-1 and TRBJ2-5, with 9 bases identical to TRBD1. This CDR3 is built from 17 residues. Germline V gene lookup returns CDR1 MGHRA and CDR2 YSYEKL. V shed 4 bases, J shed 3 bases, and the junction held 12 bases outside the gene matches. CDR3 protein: CASSLLTPGQGKETQYF. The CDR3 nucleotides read TGCGCCAGCAGCCTACTAACTCCGGGACAGGGCAAAGAGACCCAGTACTTC.

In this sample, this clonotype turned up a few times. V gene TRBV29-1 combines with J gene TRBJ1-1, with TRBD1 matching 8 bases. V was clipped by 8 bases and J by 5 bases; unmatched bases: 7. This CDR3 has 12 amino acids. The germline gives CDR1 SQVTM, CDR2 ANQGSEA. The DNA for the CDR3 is TGCAGCTCCGGACAGGGAGGTACTGAAGCTTTCTTT. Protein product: CSSGQGGTEAFF. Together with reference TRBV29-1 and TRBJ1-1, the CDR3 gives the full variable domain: SAVISQKPSRDICQRGTSLTIQCQVDSQVTMMFWYRQQPGQSLTLIATANQGSEATYESGFVIDKFPISRPNLTFSTLTVSNMSPEDSSIYLCSSGQGGTEAFFGQGTRLTVV.

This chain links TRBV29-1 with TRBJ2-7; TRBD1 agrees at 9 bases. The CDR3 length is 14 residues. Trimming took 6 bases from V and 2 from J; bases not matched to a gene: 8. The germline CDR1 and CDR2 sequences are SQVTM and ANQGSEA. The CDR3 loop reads CSVGGTGNTYEQYF. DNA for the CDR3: TGCAGCGTCGGCGGGACAGGGAATACCTACGAGCAGTACTTC.

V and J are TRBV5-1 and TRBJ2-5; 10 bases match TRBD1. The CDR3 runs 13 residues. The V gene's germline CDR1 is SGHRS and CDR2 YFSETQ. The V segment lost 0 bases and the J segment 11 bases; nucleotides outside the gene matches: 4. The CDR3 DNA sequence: TGCGCCAGCAGCTTGGGCGGACAGGGGGGACAGTACTTC. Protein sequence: CASSLGGQGGQYF.

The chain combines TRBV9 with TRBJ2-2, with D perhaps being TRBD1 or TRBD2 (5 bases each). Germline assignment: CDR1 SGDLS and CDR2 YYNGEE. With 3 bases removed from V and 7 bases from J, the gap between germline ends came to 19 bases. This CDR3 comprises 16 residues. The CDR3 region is CASSGSRDGYGGELFF. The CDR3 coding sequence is TGTGCCAGCAGCGGATCCCGGGACGGGTATGGCGGGGAGCTGTTTTTT. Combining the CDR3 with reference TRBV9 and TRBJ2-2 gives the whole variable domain DSGVTQTPKHLITATGQRVTLRCSPRSGDLSVYWYQQSLDQGLQFLIQYYNGEERAKGNILERFSAQQFPDLHSELNLSSLELGDSALYFCASSGSRDGYGGELFFGEGSRLTVL.

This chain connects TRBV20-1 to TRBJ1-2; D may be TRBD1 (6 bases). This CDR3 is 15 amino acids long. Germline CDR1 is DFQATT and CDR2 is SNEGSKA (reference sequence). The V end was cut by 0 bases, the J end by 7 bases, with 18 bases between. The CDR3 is CSARDVGGSMGGYTF. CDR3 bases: TGCAGTGCTAGAGATGTCGGGGGCAGCATGGGTGGCTACACCTTC.

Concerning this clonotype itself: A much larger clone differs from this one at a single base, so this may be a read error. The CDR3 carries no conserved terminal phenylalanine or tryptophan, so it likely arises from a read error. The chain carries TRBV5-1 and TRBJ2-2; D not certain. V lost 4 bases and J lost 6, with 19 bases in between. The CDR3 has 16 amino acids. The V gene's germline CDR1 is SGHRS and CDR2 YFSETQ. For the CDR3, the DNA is TGCGCCAGCAGCGTCCCCTCTATAGCTTCCGCCGGGGAGCTGTTTCTT. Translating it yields CASSVPSIASAGELFL.

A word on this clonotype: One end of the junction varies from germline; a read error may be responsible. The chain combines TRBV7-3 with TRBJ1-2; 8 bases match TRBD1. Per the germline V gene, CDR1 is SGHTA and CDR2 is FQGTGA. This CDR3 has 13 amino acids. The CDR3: CASGLTQGGGYAF. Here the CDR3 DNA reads TGTGCCAGCGGCTTAACACAGGGGGGAGGCTACGCCTTC.

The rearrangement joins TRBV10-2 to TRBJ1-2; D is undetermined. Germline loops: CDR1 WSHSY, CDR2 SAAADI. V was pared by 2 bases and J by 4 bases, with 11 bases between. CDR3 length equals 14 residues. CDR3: CASSEPVSTYGYTF. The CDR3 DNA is TGCGCCAGCAGTGAGCCCGTGAGTACCTATGGCTACACCTTC.

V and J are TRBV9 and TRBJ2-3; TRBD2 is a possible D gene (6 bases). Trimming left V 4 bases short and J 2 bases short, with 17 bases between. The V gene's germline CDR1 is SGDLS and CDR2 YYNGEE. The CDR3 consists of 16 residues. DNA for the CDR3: TGTGCCAGCAGCCCCCGCTCGGGAGTCCCCACAGATACGCAGTATTTT. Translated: CASSPRSGVPTDTQYF. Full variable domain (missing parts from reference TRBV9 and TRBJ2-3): DSGVTQTPKHLITATGQRVTLRCSPRSGDLSVYWYQQSLDQGLQFLIQYYNGEERAKGNILERFSAQQFPDLHSELNLSSLELGDSALYFCASSPRSGVPTDTQYFGPGTRLTVL.

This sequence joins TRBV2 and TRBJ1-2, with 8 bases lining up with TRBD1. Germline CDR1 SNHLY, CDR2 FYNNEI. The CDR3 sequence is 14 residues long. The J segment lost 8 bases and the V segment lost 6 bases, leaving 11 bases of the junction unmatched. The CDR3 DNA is TGTGCCAGCAGACCTGACAGGGGACTTATCGGCTACACCTTC. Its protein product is CASRPDRGLIGYTF.

The CDR3 reads CAIRGAGLAGGGSTDTQYF. The CDR3 DNA sequence: TGTGCCATCAGGGGCGCAGGGCTAGCGGGAGGGGGAAGCACAGATACGCAGTATTTT. The gene calls are TRBV10-3 and TRBJ2-3; 12 bases agree with TRBD2. Trimming took 6 bases from V and 0 from J; bases not matched to a gene: 13. CDR1 ENHRY and CDR2 SYGVKD come from the germline V gene. The CDR3 has 19 amino acids.

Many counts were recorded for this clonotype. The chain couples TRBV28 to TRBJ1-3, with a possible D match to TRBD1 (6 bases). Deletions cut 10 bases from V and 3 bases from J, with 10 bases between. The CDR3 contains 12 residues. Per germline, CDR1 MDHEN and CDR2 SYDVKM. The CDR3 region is CATHRDGNTIYF. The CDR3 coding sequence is TGTGCCACCCACAGGGATGGAAACACCATATATTTT.

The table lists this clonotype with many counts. The CDR3, as DNA: TGTGCCAGCAGCTTACACAGGTTCACCTACGAGCAGTACTTC. This translates into CASSLHRFTYEQYF. This chain uses TRBV7-2 with TRBJ2-7, with D tentatively TRBD1 (5 bases). This CDR3 has 14 amino acids. Trimming removed 2 bases from V and 2 bases from J, with 10 bases in between. Germline loops: CDR1 SGHTA, CDR2 FQGNSA.

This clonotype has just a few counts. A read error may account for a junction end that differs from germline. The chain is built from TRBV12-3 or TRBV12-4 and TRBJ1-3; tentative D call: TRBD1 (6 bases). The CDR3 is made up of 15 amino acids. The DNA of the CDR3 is TGTGCTGGTTCCAGTGGGACATTCTCTGGAAACACCATGTATTTT. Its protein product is CAGSSGTFSGNTMYF.

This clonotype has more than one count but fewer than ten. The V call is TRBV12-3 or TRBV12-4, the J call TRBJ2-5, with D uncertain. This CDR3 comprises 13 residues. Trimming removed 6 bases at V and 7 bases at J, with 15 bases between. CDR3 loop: CASRDLSPGTQYF. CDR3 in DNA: TGTGCCAGCAGGGATCTTTCCCCAGGGACCCAGTACTTC.

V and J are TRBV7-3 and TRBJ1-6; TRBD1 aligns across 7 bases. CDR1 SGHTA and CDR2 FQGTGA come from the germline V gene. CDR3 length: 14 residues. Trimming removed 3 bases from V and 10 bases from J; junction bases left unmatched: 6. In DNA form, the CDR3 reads TGTGCCAGCAGCTTCGCAGGGGGGGACTCACCCCTCCACTTT. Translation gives CASSFAGGDSPLHF.

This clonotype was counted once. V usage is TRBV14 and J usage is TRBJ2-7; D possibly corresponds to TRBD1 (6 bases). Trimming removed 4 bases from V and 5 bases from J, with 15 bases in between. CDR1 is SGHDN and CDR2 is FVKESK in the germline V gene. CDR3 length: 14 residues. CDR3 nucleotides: TGTGCCAGCAGCCCTACAGGGTCCGGGGACGAGCAGTACTTC. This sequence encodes CASSPTGSGDEQYF.

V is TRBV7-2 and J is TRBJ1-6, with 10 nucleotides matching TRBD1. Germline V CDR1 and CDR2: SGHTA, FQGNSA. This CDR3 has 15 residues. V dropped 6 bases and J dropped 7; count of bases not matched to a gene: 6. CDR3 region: CASSSRQGANSPLHF. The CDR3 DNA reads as TGTGCCAGCAGTTCCCGACAGGGGGCCAATTCACCCCTCCACTTT.

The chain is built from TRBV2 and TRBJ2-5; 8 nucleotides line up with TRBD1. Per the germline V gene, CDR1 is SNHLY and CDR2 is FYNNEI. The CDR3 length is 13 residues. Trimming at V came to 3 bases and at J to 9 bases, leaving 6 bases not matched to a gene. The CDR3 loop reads CASSDRGLQPQYF. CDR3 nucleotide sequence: TGTGCCAGCAGTGACAGGGGGCTTCAGCCCCAGTACTTC.